The 14 T cell receptor beta chains below come from one sample, sequenced in a study of beta chain features in type 1 diabetes. TCRB transcripts that were expressed got sequenced, as all of the isolated RNA had been reverse transcribed. The assay was immunoSEQ multiplex PCR, and TCRdb's table has in-frame clones only and misses some. The sample contains roughly 170,000 clones, about 13% of which appear only once. What was sequenced was central memory CD4+ T cells from blood. These receptors came from a woman under 30 in good health.

This clone was seen a handful of times. The gene calls are TRBV28 and TRBJ2-1, with 9 bases that match TRBD1. With V trimmed by 0 bases and J by 4 bases, 4 bases remained unmatched. Per the germline V gene, CDR1 is MDHEN and CDR2 is SYDVKM. The CDR3 consists of 16 residues. CDR3 nucleotide sequence: TGTGCCAGCAGTTTATGGGGGACAGGGAGTTACAATGAGCAGTTCTTC. Its protein is CASSLWGTGSYNEQFF. Full variable domain (rest looked up from reference TRBV28 and TRBJ2-1): DVKVTQSSRYLVKRTGEKVFLECVQDMDHENMFWYRQDPGLGLRLIYFSYDVKMKEKGDIPEGYSVSREKKERFSLILESASTNQTSMYLCASSLWGTGSYNEQFFGPGTRLTVL.

This clone was counted between two and nine times. V and J are TRBV5-1 and TRBJ1-4, with 7 bases fitting TRBD1. This CDR3 is 15 amino acids long. With 7 bases clipped from V and 8 bases from J, the junction kept 14 bases outside the gene matches. Germline lookup yields CDR1 SGHRS and CDR2 YFSETQ. CDR3 region: CASRRQGERNEKLFF. CDR3 coding DNA: TGCGCCAGCCGGAGGCAGGGGGAGCGGAACGAAAAACTGTTTTTT.

This clone has a handful of counts. CDR3 in amino acids: CASSGGRGPYGYTF. The DNA of the CDR3 is TGTGCCAGCAGTGGAGGCAGGGGGCCTTATGGCTACACCTTC. The genes are TRBV6-5 and TRBJ1-2; 8 positions agree with TRBD1. Trimming cost V 5 bases and J 5 bases; bases outside gene matches: 7. This CDR3 comprises 14 residues. The germline V gene encodes CDR1 MNHEY and CDR2 SVGAGI.

The chain couples TRBV7-9 to TRBJ1-2; perhaps TRBD1 as D (6 bases). V lost 5 bases and J 4 bases, leaving 17 bases between the germline ends. The CDR3 extends over 15 amino acids. Looked up from germline, CDR1 is SEHNR and CDR2 is FQNEAQ (reference sequence). CDR3 amino acids: CASSPDGGATYGYTF. CDR3 nucleotide sequence: TGTGCCAGCAGCCCCGATGGGGGGGCCACCTATGGCTACACCTTC.

This clone has more than one count but fewer than ten. V usage is TRBV18 and J usage is TRBJ2-3; a weak D match, TRBD2 (6 bases). Trimming removed 1 base from V and 0 bases from J, with 8 bases in between. From germline, CDR1 is KGHSH and CDR2 LQKENI. The CDR3 extends over 15 amino acids. The DNA for the CDR3 is TGTGCCAGCTCACCACAGCGGGCAAGCACAGATACGCAGTATTTT. Protein product: CASSPQRASTDTQYF.

The V and J genes are TRBV2 and TRBJ2-7, with D maybe TRBD1 (6 bases). V lost 5 bases, J lost 3 bases, and 17 bases lay in between. The CDR3 has 15 residues. Germline V gene lookup returns CDR1 SNHLY and CDR2 FYNNEI. The CDR3 protein is CASSTQGGHGYEQYF. The CDR3 DNA reads as TGTGCCAGCAGTACACAGGGTGGCCATGGCTACGAGCAGTACTTC.

This clone was found a few times. The chain combines TRBV5-4 with TRBJ2-3, with D possibly matching TRBD2 (6 bases). Deletions cut 3 bases from V and 2 bases from J, with 16 bases between. There are 16 residues in the CDR3. Germline CDR1 is SGHNT and CDR2 is YYREEE (reference sequence). In DNA, the CDR3 is TGTGCCAGCAGCTACCGAGGGAGCGGGTACACAGATACGCAGTATTTT. Translation gives CASSYRGSGYTDTQYF.

This clone appeared many times. The CDR3 nucleotides are TGTGCCAGCACCCGGGACAGGGGGACAGATACGCAGTATTTT. Protein product: CASTRDRGTDTQYF. This rearrangement joins TRBV2 to TRBJ2-3; 11 nucleotides agree with TRBD1. The CDR3 is made up of 14 amino acids. Germline CDR1 SNHLY, CDR2 FYNNEI. V lost 7 bases and J lost 3; bases outside the gene matches: 3.

This clone was found many times. The chain recombines TRBV27 with TRBJ2-1, with 7 bases fitting TRBD2. Trimming took 8 bases from V and 7 from J; bases not matched to a gene: 11. Germline assignment: CDR1 MNHEY and CDR2 SMNVEV (reference sequence). The CDR3 runs 14 residues. The CDR3 DNA sequence: TGTGCCAGCTGTCCTTGGGGAGGGCCGAATGAGCAGTTCTTC. Translated: CASCPWGGPNEQFF.

This clone was detected only a few times. V usage is TRBV5-1 and J usage is TRBJ2-5, with D possibly being TRBD1 (5 bases). Looked up from germline, CDR1 is SGHRS and CDR2 is YFSETQ. The CDR3 consists of 15 residues. V lost 1 base and J 1 base, leaving 11 bases between the germline ends. The CDR3 protein is CASSLQGHTQETQYF. The DNA for the CDR3 is TGCGCCAGCAGCTTGCAAGGACACACCCAAGAGACCCAGTACTTC.

This clone came up a few times. The J gene is TRBJ2-1, the V gene TRBV7-6; possible D gene TRBD1, 6 bases. This CDR3 has 14 residues. Trimming cost V 5 bases and J 10 bases, with 18 bases left between them. Looked up from germline, CDR1 is SGHVS and CDR2 is FNYEAQ. CDR3 bases: TGTGCCAGCAGCCCCGGTCAGGTTAGGGGGGAGCAGTTCTTC. Translated, it gives CASSPGQVRGEQFF.

The J gene is TRBJ2-1, the V gene TRBV6-6; TRBD1 aligns across 8 bases. Trimming cost V 2 bases and J 7 bases; bases outside gene matches: 7. CDR1 and CDR2 from the germline V gene are MNHNY and SVGAGI (reference sequence). This CDR3 is 15 amino acids long. CDR3 sequence: CASSYGQGRGNEQFF. As DNA, the CDR3 is TGTGCCAGCAGTTACGGACAGGGAAGAGGGAATGAGCAGTTCTTC.

Of note for this clone: This sample includes further DNA sequences coding for the same CDR3. This chain links TRBV28 with TRBJ1-2; D not certain. V was shortened by 5 bases and J by 8 bases, with 9 bases between the two germline ends. Germline CDR1 reads MDHEN; CDR2 reads SYDVKM. This CDR3 spans 11 amino acids. The CDR3 loop reads CASSLSRGYTF. CDR3 in DNA: TGTGCCAGCAGTCTATCGCGGGGCTACACCTTC.

This clone was recorded a few times. As DNA, the CDR3 is TGCAGCGTTGCAAGAGCGGGGGGGAATGAGCAGTTCTTC. Its protein is CSVARAGGNEQFF. The rearrangement links TRBV29-1 to TRBJ2-1; TRBD2 matches at 10 bases. Germline loops: CDR1 SQVTM, CDR2 ANQGSEA. Trimming cost V 4 bases and J 7 bases; bases outside gene matches: 4. This CDR3 has 13 amino acids.